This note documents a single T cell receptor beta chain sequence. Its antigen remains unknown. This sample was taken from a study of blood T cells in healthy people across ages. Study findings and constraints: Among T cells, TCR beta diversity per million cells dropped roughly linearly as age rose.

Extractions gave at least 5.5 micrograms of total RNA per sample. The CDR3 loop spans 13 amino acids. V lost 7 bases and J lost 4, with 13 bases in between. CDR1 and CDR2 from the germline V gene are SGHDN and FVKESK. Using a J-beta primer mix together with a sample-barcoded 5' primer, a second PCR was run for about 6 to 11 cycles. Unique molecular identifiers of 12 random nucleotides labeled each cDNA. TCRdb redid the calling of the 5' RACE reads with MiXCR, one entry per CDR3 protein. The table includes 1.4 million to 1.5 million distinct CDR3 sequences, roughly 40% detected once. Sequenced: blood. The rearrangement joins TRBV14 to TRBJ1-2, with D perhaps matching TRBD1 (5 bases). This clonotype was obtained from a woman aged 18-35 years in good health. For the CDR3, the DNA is TGTGCCAGCACACGAGGGGACCCCTATGGCTACACCTTC. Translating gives CASTRGDPYGYTF.